This TCR beta chain is drawn from a study of graft-versus-host responses after intestinal transplantation (dated by TCRdb to the early 2020s). For the wider study: The transplants that recipients got were multivisceral, liver-intestinal, or isolated intestinal. Alloreactive clones were identified by sequencing pre-transplant mixed lymphocyte reaction products and comparing these products with unstimulated pre-transplant donor and recipient T cells. Rather than being sequenced by the commercial service, samples from a few later patients were sequenced in-house on an Illumina MiSeq and processed with MiXCR. Anti-thymocyte globulin induction was given to all recipients, followed by maintenance tacrolimus and steroids for approximately three years. Bulk TCR-beta CDR3 sequencing was used to track graft-versus-host and host-versus-graft alloreactive T cell clones in the graft, circulation and bone marrow after intestinal transplantation. The cohort enrolled 20 to 25 intestinal transplant recipients including one retransplant, and 3 patients lacking pretransplant specimens were excluded. Donor T cell macrochimerism was defined as a peak of at least 4% donor T cells among recipient peripheral blood mononuclear cells.

After removal of 3 bases from V and 6 bases from J, the junction retains 7 bases not matched to a gene. From the cysteine up to the phenylalanine, the CDR3 has a length of 15 residues. The sequence is cut down to CDR3 DNA, 45 bases in frame from base 1. CDR1 and CDR2 are drawn from the germline V gene: SGHTA, FQGNSA. As for this clone: No cognate antigen has been identified for it. There are no base qualities to consult, and no much larger clone falls within one base.

The paper's findings and limits, for the study overall: High GvH to HvG T cell clonal ratios were observed in the allografts of patients with donor T cell macrochimerism. GvH clones turned up in recipient bone marrow, with some appearing earlier in ileal mucosa or blood, a pattern consistent with an intestinal mucosal origin. Early after transplant, peak levels of circulating GvH clones were found to be associated with declines in HvG clones. The relatively low number and heterogeneity of intestinal transplant patients limited the conclusions.

The library was made by the immunoSEQ multiplex PCR assay. High-throughput TCR-beta CDR3 sequencing of genomic DNA from most patients was performed by Adaptive Biotechnologies. The published analysis was carried out like this. TCR sequencing data were retrieved from Adaptive's ImmunoSEQ software for 18 patients, whereas a few other patients were processed with MiXCR and VDJtools. CDR3 nucleotide sequences shared between donor and recipient were removed because the origin of such sequences could not be assigned. To count as alloreactive, a clone needed at least 2-fold expansion over unstimulated cells and a minimum CFSE-low frequency of 0.002% (template counts) or 0.001% (read counts). Clones detected in sequenced pre-transplant spleen, lymph node, or MLR CFSE-low populations of the donor or recipient were defined as mappable. Cumulative frequency of alloreactive clones was calculated as a percentage of all sequences weighted by copy number. This is the immuneACCESS table as TCRdb keeps it, with only in-frame sequences that have V and J called. A part of the clones is gone; compared with another copy, unresolved V genes explain less than half, and the rest is unexplained. The V and J calls and clone size were taken over from that table, and D and trimming were inferred from the DNA. In this sample the table shows 20,000 to 25,000 clones, approximately 93% of which occur a single time. Together, the top ten hold more than 0.4% of the sample.

In the first month after transplant, blood samples were collected up to 4 times, and after that at least monthly when available. This receptor chain uses TRBV7-2 and TRBJ2-7, with 11 junctional bases fitting TRBD1. This sequence was found in a human patient who received an intestinal transplant, so some T cells may come from the graft donor. The source material was PBMCs, sampled 156 days after intestinal transplant. CDR3 protein: CASSFQGQGAFEQYF. In nucleotide form, the sequence is TGTGCCAGCAGCTTCCAAGGACAGGGGGCTTTCGAGCAGTACTTC.